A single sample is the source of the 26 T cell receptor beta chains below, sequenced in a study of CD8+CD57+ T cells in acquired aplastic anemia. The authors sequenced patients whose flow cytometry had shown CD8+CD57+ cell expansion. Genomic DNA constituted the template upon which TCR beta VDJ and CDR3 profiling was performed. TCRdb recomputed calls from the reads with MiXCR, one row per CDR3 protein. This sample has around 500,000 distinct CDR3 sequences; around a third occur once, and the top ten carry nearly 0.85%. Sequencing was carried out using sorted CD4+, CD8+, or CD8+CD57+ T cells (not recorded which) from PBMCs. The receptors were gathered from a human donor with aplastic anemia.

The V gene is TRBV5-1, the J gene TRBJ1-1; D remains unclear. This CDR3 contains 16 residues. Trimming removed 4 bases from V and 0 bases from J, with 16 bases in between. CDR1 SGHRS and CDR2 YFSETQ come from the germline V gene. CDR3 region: CASSPYGDTLNTEAFF. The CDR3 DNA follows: TGCGCCAGCAGCCCATACGGGGATACCTTGAACACTGAAGCTTTCTTT.

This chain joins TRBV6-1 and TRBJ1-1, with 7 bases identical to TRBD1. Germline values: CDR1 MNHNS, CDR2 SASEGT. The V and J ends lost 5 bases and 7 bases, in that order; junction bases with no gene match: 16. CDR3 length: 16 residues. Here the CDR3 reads CASSTQFDRDRDEAFF. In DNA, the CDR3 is TGTGCCAGCAGTACACAATTTGACAGGGATAGGGATGAAGCTTTCTTT.

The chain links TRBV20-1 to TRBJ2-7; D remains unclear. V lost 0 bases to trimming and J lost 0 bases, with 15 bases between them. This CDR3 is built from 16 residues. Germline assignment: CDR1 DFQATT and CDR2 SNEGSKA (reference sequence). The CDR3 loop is CSARDDAGKSSYEQYF. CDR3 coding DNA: TGCAGTGCTAGAGACGACGCTGGGAAAAGCTCCTACGAGCAGTACTTC.

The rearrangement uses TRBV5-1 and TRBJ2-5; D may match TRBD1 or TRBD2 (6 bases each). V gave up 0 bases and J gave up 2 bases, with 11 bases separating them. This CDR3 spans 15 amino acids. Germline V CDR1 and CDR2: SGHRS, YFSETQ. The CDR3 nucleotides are TGCGCCAGCAGCTTGGGGGGGGCCTTACAAGAGACCCAGTACTTC. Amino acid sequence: CASSLGGALQETQYF.

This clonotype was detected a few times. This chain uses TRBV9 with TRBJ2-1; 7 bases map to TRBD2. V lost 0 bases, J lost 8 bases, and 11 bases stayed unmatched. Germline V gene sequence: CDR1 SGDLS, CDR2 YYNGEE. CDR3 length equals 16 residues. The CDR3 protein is CASSVEPPMGGDEQFF. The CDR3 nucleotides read TGTGCCAGCAGCGTAGAACCGCCAATGGGAGGGGATGAGCAGTTCTTC.

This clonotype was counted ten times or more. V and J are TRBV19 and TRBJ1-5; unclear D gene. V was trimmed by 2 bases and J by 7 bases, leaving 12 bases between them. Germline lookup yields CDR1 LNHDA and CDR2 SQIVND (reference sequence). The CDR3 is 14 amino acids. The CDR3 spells CASSIQGFGQPQHF. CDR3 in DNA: TGTGCCAGTAGTATACAAGGGTTTGGGCAGCCCCAGCATTTT.

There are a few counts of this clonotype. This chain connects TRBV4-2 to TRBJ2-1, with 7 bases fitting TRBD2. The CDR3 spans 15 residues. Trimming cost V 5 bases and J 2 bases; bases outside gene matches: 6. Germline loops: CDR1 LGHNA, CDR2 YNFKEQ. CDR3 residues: CASSGGVAAYNEQFF. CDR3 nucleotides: TGTGCCAGCAGCGGGGGGGTAGCTGCCTACAATGAGCAGTTCTTC.

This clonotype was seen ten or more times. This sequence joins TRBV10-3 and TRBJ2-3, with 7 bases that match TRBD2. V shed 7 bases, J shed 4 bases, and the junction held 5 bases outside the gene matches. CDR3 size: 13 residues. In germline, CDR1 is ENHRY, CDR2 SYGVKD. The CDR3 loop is CAIKIAGADTQYF. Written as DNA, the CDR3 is TGTGCCATCAAGATAGCGGGCGCAGATACGCAGTATTTT.

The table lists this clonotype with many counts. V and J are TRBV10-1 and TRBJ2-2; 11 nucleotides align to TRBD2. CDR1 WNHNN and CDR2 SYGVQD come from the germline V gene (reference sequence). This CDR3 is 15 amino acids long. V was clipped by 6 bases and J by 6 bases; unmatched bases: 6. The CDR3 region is CASSDSGRAPGELFF. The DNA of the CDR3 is TGCGCCAGCAGCGATAGCGGGAGGGCCCCCGGGGAGCTGTTTTTT.

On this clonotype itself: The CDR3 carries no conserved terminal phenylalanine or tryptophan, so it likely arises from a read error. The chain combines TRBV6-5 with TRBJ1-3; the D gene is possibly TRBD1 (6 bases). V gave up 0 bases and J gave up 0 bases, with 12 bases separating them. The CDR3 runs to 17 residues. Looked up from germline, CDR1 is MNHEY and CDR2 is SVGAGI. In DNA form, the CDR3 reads TGTGCCAGCAGTTACTCGACAGGCCTGAGCTCTGGAAACACCATATATCTT. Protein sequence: CASSYSTGLSSGNTIYL.

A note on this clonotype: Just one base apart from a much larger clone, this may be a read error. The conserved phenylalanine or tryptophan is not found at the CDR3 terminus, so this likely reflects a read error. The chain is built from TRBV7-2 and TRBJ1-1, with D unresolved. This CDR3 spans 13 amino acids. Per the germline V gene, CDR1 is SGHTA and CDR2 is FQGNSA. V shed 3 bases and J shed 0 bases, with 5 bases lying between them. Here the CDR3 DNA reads TGTGCCAGCAGCTTTTCGTTGAACACTGAAGCTTTCTTA. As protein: CASSFSLNTEAFL.

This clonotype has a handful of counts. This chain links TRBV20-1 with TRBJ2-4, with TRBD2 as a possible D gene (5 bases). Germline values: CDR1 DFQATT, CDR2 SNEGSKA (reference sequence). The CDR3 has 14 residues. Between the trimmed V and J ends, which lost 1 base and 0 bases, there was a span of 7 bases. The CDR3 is CSARGAGAKNIQYF. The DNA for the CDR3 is TGCAGTGCTAGAGGGGCGGGAGCCAAAAACATTCAGTACTTC.

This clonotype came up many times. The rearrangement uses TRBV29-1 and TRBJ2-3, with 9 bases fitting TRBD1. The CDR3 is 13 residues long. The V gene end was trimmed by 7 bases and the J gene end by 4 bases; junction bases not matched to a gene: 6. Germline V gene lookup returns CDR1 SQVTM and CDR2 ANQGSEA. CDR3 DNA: TGCAGCGGCCGGGACAGGGTTTCAGATACGCAGTATTTT. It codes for CSGRDRVSDTQYF.

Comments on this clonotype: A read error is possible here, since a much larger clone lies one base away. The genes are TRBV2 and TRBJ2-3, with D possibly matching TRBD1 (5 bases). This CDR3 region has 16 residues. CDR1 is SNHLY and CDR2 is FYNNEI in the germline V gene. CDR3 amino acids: CASIPTPKVFTGTQYF. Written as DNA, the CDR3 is TGTGCCAGCATTCCGACCCCAAAAGTATTCACAGGTACGCAGTATTTT.

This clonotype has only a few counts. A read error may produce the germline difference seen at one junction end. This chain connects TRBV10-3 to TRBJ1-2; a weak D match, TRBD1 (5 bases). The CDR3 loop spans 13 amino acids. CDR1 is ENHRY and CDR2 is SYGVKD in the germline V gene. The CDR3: CASSVGAVEGYTF. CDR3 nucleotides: TGTGCCAGCAGTGTAGGGGCGGTGGAAGGCTACACCTTC.

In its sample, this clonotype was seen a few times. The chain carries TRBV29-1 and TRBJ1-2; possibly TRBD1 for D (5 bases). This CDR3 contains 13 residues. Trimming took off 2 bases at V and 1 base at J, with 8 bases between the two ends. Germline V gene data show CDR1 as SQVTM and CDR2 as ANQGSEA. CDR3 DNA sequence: TGCAGCGTTGAACGCCAGGGTAACTATGGCTACACCTTC. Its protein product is CSVERQGNYGYTF.

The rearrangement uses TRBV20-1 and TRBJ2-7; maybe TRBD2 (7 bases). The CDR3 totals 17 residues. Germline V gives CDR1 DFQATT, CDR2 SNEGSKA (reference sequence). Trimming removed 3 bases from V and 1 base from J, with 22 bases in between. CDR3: CSASGTTRGGGSYEQYF. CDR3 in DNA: TGCAGTGCTAGCGGAACAACCAGGGGAGGGGGGTCCTACGAGCAGTACTTC.

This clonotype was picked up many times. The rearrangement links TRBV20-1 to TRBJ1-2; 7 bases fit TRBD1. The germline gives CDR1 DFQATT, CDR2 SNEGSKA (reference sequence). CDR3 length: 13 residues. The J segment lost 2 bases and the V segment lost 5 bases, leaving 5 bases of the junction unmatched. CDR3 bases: TGCAGTGCTCCTACAGGGGAAAACTATGGCTACACCTTC. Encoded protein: CSAPTGENYGYTF.

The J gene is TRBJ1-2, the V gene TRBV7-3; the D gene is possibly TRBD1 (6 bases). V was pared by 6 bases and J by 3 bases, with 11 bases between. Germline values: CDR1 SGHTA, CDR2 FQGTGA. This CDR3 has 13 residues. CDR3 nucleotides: TGTGCCAGCAGGGCATGGACAGACTATGGCTACACCTTC. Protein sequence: CASRAWTDYGYTF. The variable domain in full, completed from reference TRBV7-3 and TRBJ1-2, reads GAGVSQTPSNKVTEKGKYVELRCDPISGHTALYWYRQSLGQGPEFLIYFQGTGAADDSGLPNDRFFAVRPEGSVSTLKIQRTERGDSAVYLCASRAWTDYGYTFGSGTRLTVV.

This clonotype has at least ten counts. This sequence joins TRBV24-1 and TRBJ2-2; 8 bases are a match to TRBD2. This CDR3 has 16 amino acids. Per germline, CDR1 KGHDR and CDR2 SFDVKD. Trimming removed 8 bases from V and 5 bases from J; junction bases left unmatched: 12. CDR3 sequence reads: CATNGRAGGDTGELFF. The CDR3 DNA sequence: TGTGCCACCAACGGCAGGGCGGGAGGAGATACCGGGGAGCTGTTTTTT.

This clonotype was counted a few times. The chain's CDR3 is CASSLSGSGRGEQYF. The CDR3 coding sequence is TGTGCCAGCAGTTTAAGTGGTAGCGGGAGGGGAGAGCAGTACTTC. J is TRBJ2-7 and V is TRBV28; TRBD2 aligns across 11 bases. V gave up 2 bases and J gave up 7 bases; unmatched junction bases: 7. The germline V gene encodes CDR1 MDHEN and CDR2 SYDVKM. The CDR3 spans 15 residues.

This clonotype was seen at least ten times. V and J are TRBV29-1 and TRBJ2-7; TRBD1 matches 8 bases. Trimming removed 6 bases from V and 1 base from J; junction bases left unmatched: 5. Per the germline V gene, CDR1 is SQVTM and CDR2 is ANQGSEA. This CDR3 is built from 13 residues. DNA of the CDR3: TGCAGCGTGACAAGGACAGGGTCCTACGAGCAGTACTTC. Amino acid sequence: CSVTRTGSYEQYF.

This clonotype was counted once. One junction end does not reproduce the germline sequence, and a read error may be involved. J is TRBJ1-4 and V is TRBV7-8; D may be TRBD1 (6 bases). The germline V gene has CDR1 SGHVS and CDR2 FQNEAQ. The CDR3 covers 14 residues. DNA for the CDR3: TGTGCCAGCAGCATACAGGGAAGGACTGAAAGACTGTTTTTT. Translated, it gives CASSIQGRTERLFF.

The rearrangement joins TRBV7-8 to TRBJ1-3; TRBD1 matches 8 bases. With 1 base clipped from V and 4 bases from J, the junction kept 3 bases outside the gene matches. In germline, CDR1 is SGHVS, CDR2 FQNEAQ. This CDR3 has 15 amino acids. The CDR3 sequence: CASSLDRDRGNTIYF. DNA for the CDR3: TGTGCCAGCAGCTTAGATCGGGACAGGGGAAACACCATATATTTT.

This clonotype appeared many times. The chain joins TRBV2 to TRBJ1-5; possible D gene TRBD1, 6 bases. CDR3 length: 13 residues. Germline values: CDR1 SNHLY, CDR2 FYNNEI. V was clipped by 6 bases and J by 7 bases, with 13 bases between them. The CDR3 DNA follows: TGTGCCAGCAGCTACACGACAGGACAGCCCCAGCATTTT. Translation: CASSYTTGQPQHF.

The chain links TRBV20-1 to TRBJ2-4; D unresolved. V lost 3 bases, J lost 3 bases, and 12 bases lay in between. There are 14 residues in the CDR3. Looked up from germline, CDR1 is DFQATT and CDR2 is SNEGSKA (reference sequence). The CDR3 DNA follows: TGCAGTGCTAGGGACCTTTCGGTCAAAAACATTCAGTACTTC. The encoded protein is CSARDLSVKNIQYF.